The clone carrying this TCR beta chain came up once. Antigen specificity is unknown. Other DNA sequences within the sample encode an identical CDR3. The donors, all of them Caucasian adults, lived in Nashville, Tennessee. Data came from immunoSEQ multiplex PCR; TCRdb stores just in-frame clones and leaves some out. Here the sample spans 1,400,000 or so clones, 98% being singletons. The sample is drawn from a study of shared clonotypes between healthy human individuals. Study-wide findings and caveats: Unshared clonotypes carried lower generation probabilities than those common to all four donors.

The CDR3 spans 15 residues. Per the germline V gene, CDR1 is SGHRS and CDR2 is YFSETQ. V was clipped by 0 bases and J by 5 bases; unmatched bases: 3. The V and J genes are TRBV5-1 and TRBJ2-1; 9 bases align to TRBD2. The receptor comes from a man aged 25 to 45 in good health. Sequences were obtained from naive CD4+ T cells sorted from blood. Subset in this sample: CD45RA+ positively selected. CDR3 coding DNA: TGCGCCAGCAGCTTGGGACTAGCGGACGACAATGAGCAGTTCTTC. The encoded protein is CASSLGLADDNEQFF.